Below, one T cell receptor beta chain is given with its context. These data originate in a study of T cell responses to AZD1222 COVID-19 vaccine. Germline V gene sequence: CDR1 SGHTS, CDR2 YDEGEE. Trimming pared 0 bases from V and 10 bases from J, leaving 20 bases between. The CDR3 has 16 amino acids. Sequencing was performed with immunoSEQ multiplex PCR; in TCRdb, only in-frame clones are kept and a portion is missing. The sample consists of more than 100,000 clones, about nine tenths of them appearing once. The origin of this receptor is an adult in good health. The material was peripheral blood, obtained on day 0 of AZD1222 vaccination. This sequence joins TRBV5-8 and TRBJ1-5; D remains unclear. The CDR3 spells CASSLVSGVLPHPQHF. DNA of the CDR3: TGTGCCAGCAGCTTGGTGTCCGGGGTGCTCCCACACCCCCAGCATTTT.